The text below deals with one T cell receptor (beta chain). The V gene's germline CDR1 is LGHNA and CDR2 YSLEER. V lost 0 bases and J 0 bases, leaving 12 bases between the germline ends. The CDR3 sequence is 17 residues long. The data were taken from a study of technical replicates of blood from a few donors. Clones were sequenced by immunoSEQ multiplex PCR, and TCRdb holds only the in-frame ones, with some missing. Of some 64,000 clones listed, approximately 92% are singletons. This chain joins TRBV4-3 and TRBJ1-3; D unresolved. This TCR was recovered from a human donor in good health. Some clones in this sample may be carry-over from other donors' samples. The source material was PBMCs. This CDR3 reads CASSQDIVGSSGNTIYF. The CDR3 DNA reads as TGCGCCAGCAGCCAAGATATAGTGGGGAGCTCTGGAAACACCATATATTTT.